Listed below are T cell receptor beta chains from one sample, sequenced in a study of T cell responses to AZD1222 COVID-19 vaccine. Profiling relied on immunoSEQ multiplex PCR, and the TCRdb table lists in-frame clones only, not all of them. The repertoire has roughly 90,000 clones, around 91% of them found once; the top ten carry less than 3%. The source material was peripheral blood, sampled 28 days after the second AZD1222 dose. The source is an adult who received the AZD1222 COVID-19 vaccine. The CDR3 runs from the conserved cysteine through the conserved F or W. The size entry is marked missing in some rows and otherwise reads once, few, many or a size class.

v_call: TRBV7-9
clone_size: NA
cdr3_aa: CASTPDRTGAFGELFF

v_call: TRBV6-1
clone_size: NA
cdr3_aa: CASSVSAWYSNQPQHF

v_call: TRBV2
clone_size: NA
cdr3_aa: CASIGDRGAGYTF

v_call: TRBV7-8
clone_size: NA
cdr3_aa: CASSLGLGRQETQYF

v_call: TRBV3-1/TRBV3-2
clone_size: NA
cdr3_aa: CASSQDGQGIQYF

v_call: TRBV18
clone_size: NA
cdr3_aa: CASSPPAQGAVGNTIYF

v_call: TRBV6-5
clone_size: NA
cdr3_aa: CASSPPAAEFQYF

v_call: TRBV7-9
clone_size: NA
cdr3_aa: CASSSDRYYEQYF

v_call: TRBV6-2/TRBV6-3
clone_size: NA
cdr3_aa: CASSRYNEQFF

v_call: TRBV19
clone_size: once
cdr3_aa: CASRRQGVSGYTF

v_call: TRBV18
clone_size: NA
cdr3_aa: CASSPPGNTIYF

v_call: TRBV30
clone_size: NA
cdr3_aa: CAWTTLVGGYTF

v_call: TRBV5-5
clone_size: NA
cdr3_aa: CASSLVGKGSGNTIYF

v_call: TRBV7-9
clone_size: NA
cdr3_aa: CASSVTPVNTEAFF

v_call: TRBV29-1
clone_size: NA
cdr3_aa: CSVEDLGPQIYGYTF

v_call: TRBV27
clone_size: NA
cdr3_aa: CASSFGGGGTSGYTF

v_call: TRBV25-1
clone_size: NA
cdr3_aa: CASSFAGARTDTQYF

v_call: TRBV3-1/TRBV3-2
clone_size: NA
cdr3_aa: CASGEIGNTIYF

v_call: TRBV3-1/TRBV3-2
clone_size: NA
cdr3_aa: CASSQYSGLKDEQYF

v_call: TRBV2
clone_size: NA
cdr3_aa: CASSEESGNTIYF

v_call: TRBV5-1
clone_size: NA
cdr3_aa: CASSLAVDPNTGELFF

v_call: TRBV7-2
clone_size: NA
cdr3_aa: CASSPRQRSGNTIYF

v_call: TRBV12-3/TRBV12-4
clone_size: NA
cdr3_aa: CASIKELSYTF

v_call: TRBV6-1
clone_size: once
cdr3_aa: CASSESISGATDTQYF

v_call: TRBV19
clone_size: NA
cdr3_aa: CASSIDRTGDRNEQFF

v_call: TRBV27
clone_size: NA
cdr3_aa: CASSLGGYPYGYTF

v_call: TRBV12-3/TRBV12-4
clone_size: NA
cdr3_aa: CASSLEWSYEQYF

v_call: TRBV27
clone_size: NA
cdr3_aa: CASSLSVGGGSQEQFF

v_call: TRBV11-2
clone_size: NA
cdr3_aa: CASSLVRAKWAFF

v_call: TRBV6-5
clone_size: once
cdr3_aa: CASSRNRGSGYTF

v_call: TRBV4-3
clone_size: few
cdr3_aa: CASSQEVGGAYNEQFF

v_call: TRBV2
clone_size: NA
cdr3_aa: CAAAYSADTQYF

v_call: TRBV7-8
clone_size: NA
cdr3_aa: CASSLGGGDIEKLFF

v_call: TRBV7-9
clone_size: NA
cdr3_aa: CASSRGDFGWGHTF

v_call: TRBV5-1
clone_size: NA
cdr3_aa: CASSLAMGYNEQFF

v_call: TRBV3-1/TRBV3-2
clone_size: NA
cdr3_aa: CASSQSTDTQYF

v_call: TRBV9
clone_size: NA
cdr3_aa: CASSVVGEKLFF

v_call: TRBV3-1/TRBV3-2
clone_size: NA
cdr3_aa: CASSQDASGSGNQYF

v_call: TRBV3-1/TRBV3-2
clone_size: once
cdr3_aa: CASSQRPGSQYF

v_call: TRBV20-1
clone_size: NA
cdr3_aa: CSAQEGTTQYF

v_call: TRBV29-1
clone_size: NA
cdr3_aa: CSVKRLEQFF

v_call: TRBV9
clone_size: NA
cdr3_aa: CASSLTSGQGTGELFF

v_call: TRBV11-2
clone_size: NA
cdr3_aa: CASSPFRFSEKLFF

v_call: TRBV10-3
clone_size: NA
cdr3_aa: CATAYQETQYF

v_call: TRBV3-1/TRBV3-2
clone_size: once
cdr3_aa: CASSSEPQGYEQFF

v_call: TRBV5-1
clone_size: NA
cdr3_aa: CASSLARSGANVLTF

v_call: TRBV19
clone_size: NA
cdr3_aa: CASSMRAGNTIYF

v_call: TRBV7-9
clone_size: NA
cdr3_aa: CASSLMTSGSSTDTQYF

v_call: TRBV6-6
clone_size: few
cdr3_aa: CASSYSGDKGSPLHF

v_call: TRBV27
clone_size: NA
cdr3_aa: CASSYIPTGTWTEAFF

v_call: TRBV5-4
clone_size: NA
cdr3_aa: CASSKGLAGVTSTDTQYF

v_call: TRBV18
clone_size: NA
cdr3_aa: CASSPPSQGNGYTF

v_call: TRBV6-5
clone_size: NA
cdr3_aa: CASRSTGITNEKLFF